This TCR beta chain derives from a study of blood T cell repertoires in COVID-19. Study at large: The samples span acute and convalescent COVID-19 from the United States, Italy and Spain. Sample material is recorded as cDNA or gDNA derived from T cells, B-cell-depleted T cells, or PBMCs.

Per germline, CDR1 MNHEY and CDR2 SMNVEV (reference sequence). The CDR3 has 13 residues. The V gene end was trimmed by 6 bases and the J gene end by 1 base; junction bases not matched to a gene: 2. In the original analysis: Quantification of nucleated cells was approximated via reference gene primer amplification. TCRdb's copy holds only in-frame clones and misses some; the assay was immunoSEQ multiplex PCR. The V and J calls and clone size come from that table; D and trimming were worked out from the DNA. The repertoire holds about 140,000 clones, with about 88% as singletons. The sequence came from a man between 50 and 59 years old with active or convalescent COVID-19. Sequenced input: peripheral blood. The V call is TRBV27, the J call TRBJ2-7, with 8 bases matching TRBD1. The CDR3 sequence is CASRRTGSYEQYF. In nucleotides, the CDR3 is TGTGCCAGCAGAAGGACAGGGTCCTACGAGCAGTACTTC.